This is a list of T cell receptor beta chains from one sample in a study of blood T cell repertoires in COVID-19. Data came from immunoSEQ multiplex PCR; TCRdb stores just in-frame clones and leaves some out. The data hold some 330,000 clones, with 88% observed a single time. Input material: PBMCs or T cells enriched from blood (not recorded which). The receptor source for this set is a man under 40 who had recovered from COVID-19. Each CDR3 is given with its conserved first and last residue. Each record gives: V gene, J gene, D gene, clone size, CDR3 protein, CDR3 DNA. The D gene is left open where the match is weak. Size is stated for part of the rows, as once, few or many counts, or as a class when the clone is expanded.

>TRBV19|TRBJ2-2|NA|NA
CASSIGGGVLTGELFF
TGTGCCAGTAGTATTGGAGGGGGGGTCCTCACCGGGGAGCTGTTTTTT
>TRBV11-2|TRBJ1-2|NA|NA
CASSKGGANYGYTF
TGTGCCAGCTCAAAGGGGGGGGCCAACTATGGCTACACCTTC
>TRBV10-1|TRBJ1-1|NA|NA
CASSPTQNTEAFF
TGCGCCAGCAGCCCGACTCAGAACACTGAAGCTTTCTTT
>TRBV19|TRBJ2-2|TRBD1|once
CASIDRGETGELFF
TGTGCCAGTATTGACAGGGGGGAGACCGGGGAGCTGTTTTTT
>TRBV24-1|TRBJ2-7|TRBD1|NA
CATSDLTGGSYEQYF
TGTGCCACCAGTGACCTGACAGGGGGCTCCTACGAGCAGTACTTC
>TRBV6-5|TRBJ2-7|NA|NA
CASRAGEPYEQYF
TGTGCCAGCAGGGCAGGGGAACCCTACGAGCAGTACTTC
>TRBV18|TRBJ1-2|TRBD1|NA
CASSPVGQGDGYTF
TGTGCCAGCTCGCCCGTTGGACAGGGGGATGGCTACACCTTC
>TRBV3-1/TRBV3-2|TRBJ2-7|NA|NA
CASSQAGYTYEQYF
TGTGCCAGCAGCCAGGCAGGGTATACGTACGAGCAGTACTTC
>TRBV10-3|TRBJ1-2|TRBD1|NA
CAISETGTGFDYGYTF
TGTGCCATCAGTGAGACAGGGACAGGGTTCGACTATGGCTACACCTTC
>TRBV4-1|TRBJ2-1|TRBD2|few
CASSSQTSGGLYNEQFF
TGCGCCAGCAGCTCCCAGACTAGCGGGGGCCTGTACAATGAGCAGTTCTTC
>TRBV5-4|TRBJ2-5|TRBD2|NA
CASSPSGGAETQYF
TGTGCCAGCAGCCCCTCGGGGGGAGCGGAGACCCAGTACTTC
>TRBV28|TRBJ1-1|NA|NA
CASSLTHRDTEAFF
TGTGCCAGCAGTTTAACGCACAGGGACACTGAAGCTTTCTTT
>TRBV2|TRBJ1-2|NA|NA
CASCRDNSNYGYTF
TGTGCCAGCTGTCGGGACAACTCTAACTATGGCTACACCTTC
>TRBV2|TRBJ2-1|TRBD1|NA
CASSDRGLGIDEQFF
TGTGCCAGCAGCGACAGGGGCCTCGGGATAGATGAGCAGTTCTTC
>TRBV5-1|TRBJ1-1|TRBD1|NA
CASSIGTGGADTEAFF
TGCGCCAGCAGCATTGGGACAGGGGGCGCGGACACTGAAGCTTTCTTT
>TRBV19|TRBJ1-1|TRBD1|NA
CASSRQGAMNTEAFF
TGTGCCAGTAGTAGGCAGGGGGCCATGAACACTGAAGCTTTCTTT
>TRBV19|TRBJ2-7|TRBD1|NA
CASSWDRGPYEQYF
TGTGCCAGTAGTTGGGACAGGGGGCCCTACGAGCAGTACTTC
>TRBV10-1|TRBJ2-3|TRBD1|NA
CASSSGQSTDTQYF
TGCGCCAGCAGCTCGGGACAGAGCACAGATACGCAGTATTTT
>TRBV13|TRBJ1-5|NA|NA
CASSLGGRNQPQHF
TGTGCCAGCAGCCTCGGCGGTCGAAATCAGCCCCAGCATTTT
>TRBV7-9|TRBJ2-1|TRBD2|NA
CASSLGLAGNEQFF
TGTGCCAGCAGCTTGGGACTAGCGGGGAATGAGCAGTTCTTC
>TRBV6-5|TRBJ2-1|TRBD2|NA
CASSYLASGDNEQFF
TGTGCCAGCAGTTACCTGGCTAGCGGGGACAATGAGCAGTTCTTC
>TRBV15|TRBJ2-3|TRBD1|few
CATSTRQGTDTQYF
TGTGCCACCAGCACTCGACAGGGGACAGATACGCAGTATTTT
>TRBV7-9|TRBJ2-7|NA|once
CASSPQVPEQYF
TGTGCCAGCAGCCCTCAGGTCCCCGAGCAGTACTTC
>TRBV3-1/TRBV3-2|TRBJ1-1|TRBD1|NA
CASSQEGTGTHTEAFF
TGTGCCAGCAGCCAAGAGGGGACAGGGACTCACACTGAAGCTTTCTTT
>TRBV18|TRBJ2-7|NA|NA
CASSEVASSSYEQYF
TGTGCCAGCTCAGAGGTTGCTAGCTCTTCGTACGAGCAGTACTTC
>TRBV2|TRBJ1-4|TRBD1|NA
CASSLGGTNEKLFF
TGTGCCAGCAGTCTAGGGGGCACTAATGAAAAACTGTTTTTT
>TRBV6-5|TRBJ1-4|TRBD1|NA
CASSFQGVNEKLFF
TGTGCCAGCAGTTTCCAGGGGGTAAATGAAAAACTGTTTTTT
>TRBV10-3|TRBJ1-2|NA|NA
CAISDWGRSLYGYTF
TGTGCCATCAGTGATTGGGGCCGCTCCTTGTATGGCTACACCTTC
>TRBV7-8|TRBJ1-4|NA|few
CASSLAGRIGNEKLFF
TGTGCCAGCAGCTTAGCGGGGAGAATTGGGAATGAAAAACTGTTTTTT
>TRBV2|TRBJ2-3|TRBD2|once
CASSASGGAWTDTQYF
TGTGCCAGCAGTGCTAGCGGGGGGGCTTGGACAGATACGCAGTATTTT
>TRBV2|TRBJ2-4|TRBD2|NA
CASSEVGGVKNIQYF
TGTGCCAGCAGTGAAGTCGGGGGGGTAAAAAACATTCAGTACTTC
>TRBV4-1|TRBJ2-6|NA|NA
CASSAAMSGANVLTF
TGCGCCAGCAGCGCCGCTATGTCTGGGGCCAACGTCCTGACTTTC
>TRBV5-1|TRBJ1-5|TRBD1|NA
CASSIGQGNQPQHF
TGCGCCAGCAGTATAGGACAGGGCAATCAGCCCCAGCATTTT
>TRBV7-9|TRBJ2-3|NA|NA
CASSLDFGVVIDTQYF
TGTGCCAGCAGCTTAGACTTCGGAGTCGTAATAGATACGCAGTATTTT
>TRBV27|TRBJ2-7|TRBD1|NA
CASSVGGTGDPSREQYF
TGTGCCAGCAGTGTCGGCGGGACAGGGGATCCTTCTCGGGAGCAGTACTTC
>TRBV29-1|TRBJ2-1|TRBD2|NA
CSALAGDLGEQFF
TGCAGCGCGCTAGCGGGGGACCTGGGTGAGCAGTTCTTC
>TRBV7-9|TRBJ2-2|TRBD1|NA
CASSLGQGYTGELFF
TGTGCCAGCAGCTTAGGACAGGGGTACACCGGGGAGCTGTTTTTT
>TRBV10-1|TRBJ1-4|NA|NA
CASSLTPNEKLFF
TGCGCCAGCAGTCTGACACCGAATGAAAAACTGTTTTTT